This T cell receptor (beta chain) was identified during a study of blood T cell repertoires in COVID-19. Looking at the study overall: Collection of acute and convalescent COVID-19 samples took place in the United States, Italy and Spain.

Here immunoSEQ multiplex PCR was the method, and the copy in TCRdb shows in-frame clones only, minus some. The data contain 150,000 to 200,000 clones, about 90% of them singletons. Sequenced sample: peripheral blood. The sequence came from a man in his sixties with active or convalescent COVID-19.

The CDR3 sequence: CAWSPQGFTEAFF. As DNA, the CDR3 is TGTGCCTGGAGTCCACAGGGGTTTACTGAAGCTTTCTTT. The V gene is TRBV30, the J gene TRBJ1-1; 7 bases agree with TRBD1. The germline V gene encodes CDR1 GTSNPN and CDR2 SVGIG (reference sequence). V lost 2 bases to trimming and J lost 5 bases; unmatched junction nucleotides: 5. CDR3 size: 13 residues.